The clone carrying this TCR beta chain appeared a single time. Its antigen is currently unknown. Using immunoSEQ multiplex PCR, the repertoire was profiled, and TCRdb retains in-frame clones only, with some absent. The table has approximately 190,000 clones, approximately 94% seen once; the top ten hold roughly 4%. The sample comes from a study of T cell responses to AZD1222 COVID-19 vaccine. Study-level points and caveats: No repertoire was sampled before or during the peak T cell response, only after it. Among those given AZD1222, only five or six were seropositive at baseline.

The source of this sequence is an adult who received the MenACWY meningococcal vaccine as a control. The sample here was peripheral blood, taken 28 days after the second dose of the MenACWY control vaccine.

CDR3 loop: CASSPGQGADSPLHF. Here the CDR3 DNA reads TGTGCCAGCTCACCAGGACAGGGGGCCGATTCACCCCTCCACTTT. The V call is TRBV18, the J call TRBJ1-6; 11 bases are shared with TRBD1. V shed 2 bases, J shed 8 bases, and the junction held 2 bases outside the gene matches. The CDR3 loop spans 15 amino acids. CDR1 is KGHSH, CDR2 LQKENI, per germline.